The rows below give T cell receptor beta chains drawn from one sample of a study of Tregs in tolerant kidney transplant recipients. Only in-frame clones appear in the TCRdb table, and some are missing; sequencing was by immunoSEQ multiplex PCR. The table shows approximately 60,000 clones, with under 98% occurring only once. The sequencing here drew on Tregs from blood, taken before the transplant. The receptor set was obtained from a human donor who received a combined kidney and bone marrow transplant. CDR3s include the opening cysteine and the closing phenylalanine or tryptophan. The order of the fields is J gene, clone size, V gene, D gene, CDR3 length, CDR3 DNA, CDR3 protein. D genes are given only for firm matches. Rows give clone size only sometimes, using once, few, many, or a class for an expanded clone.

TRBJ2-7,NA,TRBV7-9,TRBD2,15,TGTGCCAGCAGCCCCACCCCGCAGGAGCGGGGCGAGCAGTACTTC,CASSPTPQERGEQYF
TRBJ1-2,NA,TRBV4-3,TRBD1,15,TGCGCCAGCAGCCTCGGGACAGGGTTTCTCTATGGCTACACCTTC,CASSLGTGFLYGYTF
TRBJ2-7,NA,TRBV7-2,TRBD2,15,TGTGCCAGCAGCTTACTAGCGGCCTCGTCCTACGAGCAGTACTTC,CASSLLAASSYEQYF
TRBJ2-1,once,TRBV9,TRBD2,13,TGTGCCAGCAGCTCCTCCCGGTGGACTAGCCTGTTCTTC,CASSSSRWTSLFF
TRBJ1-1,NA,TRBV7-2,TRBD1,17,TGTGCCAGCAGCTTAGCGCTGGGGACAGGGGGGAACACTGAAGCTTTCTTT,CASSLALGTGGNTEAFF
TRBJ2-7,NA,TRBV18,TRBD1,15,TGTGCCAGCTCACCTATTGGACAGGGATATTCCGAGCAGTACTTC,CASSPIGQGYSEQYF
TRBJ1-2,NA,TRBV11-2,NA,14,TGTGCCAGCAGCTTAGACAGGATTAGCTATGGCTACACCTTC,CASSLDRISYGYTF
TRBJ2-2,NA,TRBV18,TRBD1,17,TGTGCCAGCTTCACGCGTTCGGGACAGGGGAACACCGGGGAGCTGTTTTTT,CASFTRSGQGNTGELFF
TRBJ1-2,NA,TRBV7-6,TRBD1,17,TGTGCCAGCAGCTTACAACCCGGACAGGGAATTAACTATGGCTACACCTTC,CASSLQPGQGINYGYTF
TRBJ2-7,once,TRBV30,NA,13,TGTGCCTGGAGTTCCGGGGTTGACCTCGAGCAGTACTTC,CAWSSGVDLEQYF
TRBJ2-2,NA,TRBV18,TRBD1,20,TGTGCCAGCTCACCGTCGGGACAGGGACCTTCCCTTACCGGTACCGGGGAGCTGTTTTTT,CASSPSGQGPSLTGTGELFF
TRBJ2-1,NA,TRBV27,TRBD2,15,TGTGCCAGCAGCCGGGGGGGGGACGCCTACAATGAGCAGTTCTTC,CASSRGGDAYNEQFF
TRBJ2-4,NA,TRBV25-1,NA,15,TGTGCCAGCAGTGAGGGGGGTGGAGTGGCTGGCATTCAGTACTTC,CASSEGGGVAGIQYF
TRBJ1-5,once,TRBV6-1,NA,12,TGTGCCAGCAATGCAGGGTTTCAGCCCCAGCATTTT,CASNAGFQPQHF
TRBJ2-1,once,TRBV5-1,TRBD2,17,TGCGCCAGCAGCTTGGTGAGACTAGCGGGAGGGTACAATGAGCAGTTCTTC,CASSLVRLAGGYNEQFF
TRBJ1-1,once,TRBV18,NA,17,TGTGCCAGCTCACCAAAGATAGTGGCATCCGCGGGCACTGAAGCTTTCTTT,CASSPKIVASAGTEAFF
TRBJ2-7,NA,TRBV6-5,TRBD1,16,TGTGCCAGCAGCTACAGTGGACAGGTTGGGACCTACGAGCAGTACTTC,CASSYSGQVGTYEQYF
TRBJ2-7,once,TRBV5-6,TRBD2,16,TGTGCCAGCAGCCAATTAACGACTAGCGGGAGCTACGAGCAGTACTTC,CASSQLTTSGSYEQYF
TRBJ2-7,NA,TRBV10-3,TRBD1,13,TGTGCCATCTGGGACAGCCGGACCTACGAGCAGTACTTC,CAIWDSRTYEQYF
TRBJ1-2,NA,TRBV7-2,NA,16,TGTGCCAGCAGCTTAGAACCCCGGACAGTAGGCTATGGCTACACCTTC,CASSLEPRTVGYGYTF
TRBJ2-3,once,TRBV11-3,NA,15,TGTGCCAGCAGCCCTGGAGGACTTCCATTTGATACGCAGTATTTT,CASSPGGLPFDTQYF
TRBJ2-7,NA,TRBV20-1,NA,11,TGCAGTGCCGCGGAGATCTACGAGCAGTACTTC,CSAAEIYEQYF
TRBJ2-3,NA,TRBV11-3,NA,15,TGTGCCAGCAGCCCAGACGGGTTTGGCACAGATACGCAGTATTTT,CASSPDGFGTDTQYF
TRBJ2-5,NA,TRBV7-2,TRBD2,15,TGTGCCAGCAGAACCCAGCGGGGGGGCGGGGAGACCCAGTACTTC,CASRTQRGGGETQYF
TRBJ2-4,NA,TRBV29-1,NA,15,TGCAGCGTTGAGGTGAGAGGGAGGTCCAAAAACATTCAGTACTTC,CSVEVRGRSKNIQYF
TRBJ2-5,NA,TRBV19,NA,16,TGTGCCAGTAGTATAGATATGGCAGGGGCCGGGGAGACCCAGTACTTC,CASSIDMAGAGETQYF
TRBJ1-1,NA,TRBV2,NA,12,TGTGCCAGCAGGAAACAAAACACTGAAGCTTTCTTT,CASRKQNTEAFF
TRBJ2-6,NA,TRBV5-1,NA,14,TGCGCCAGCAGCTTGAATCTTGGGGCCAACGTCCTGACTTTC,CASSLNLGANVLTF
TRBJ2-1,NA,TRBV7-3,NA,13,TGTGCCAGCAGCCCCACTTTGCCAGGTGAGCAGTTCTTC,CASSPTLPGEQFF
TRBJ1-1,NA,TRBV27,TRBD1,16,TGTGCCAGCAGTCCGGGACAGGGGAGTCTGAACACTGAAGCTTTCTTT,CASSPGQGSLNTEAFF
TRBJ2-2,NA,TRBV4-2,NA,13,TGTGCCAGCAGCCAAGATGTAAACGGGGAGCTGTTTTTT,CASSQDVNGELFF
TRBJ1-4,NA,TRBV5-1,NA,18,TGCGCCAGCAGCTTGTACGGGGGTGAATGGGAAACTAATGAAAAACTGTTTTTT,CASSLYGGEWETNEKLFF
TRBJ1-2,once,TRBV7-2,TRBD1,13,TGTGCCAGCGGATGGACAGGGCTGAATGGCTACACCTTC,CASGWTGLNGYTF
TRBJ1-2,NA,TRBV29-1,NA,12,TGCAGCGTAGATGCGGGGAACTATGGCTACACCTTC,CSVDAGNYGYTF
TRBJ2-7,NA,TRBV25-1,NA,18,TGTGCCAGCAGGAACGGATCCCCAGGGGCCAACGACTCCTACGAGCAGTACTTC,CASRNGSPGANDSYEQYF
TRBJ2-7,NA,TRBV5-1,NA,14,TGCGCCAGTAAACCGAACACCTTCTCCTACGAGCAGTACTTC,CASKPNTFSYEQYF
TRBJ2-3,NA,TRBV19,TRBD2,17,TGTGCCAGTAGTATTCAAAAACTAGCGGGAGGGAGGAATACGCAGTATTTT,CASSIQKLAGGRNTQYF
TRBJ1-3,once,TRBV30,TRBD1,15,TGTGCCTGGAGTGTGGGACAGGGGGCTGGAAACACCATATATTTT,CAWSVGQGAGNTIYF
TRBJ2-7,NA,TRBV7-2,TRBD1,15,TGTGCCAGCAGCTTATCGGGACAGGGGGCCTACGAGCAGTACTTC,CASSLSGQGAYEQYF
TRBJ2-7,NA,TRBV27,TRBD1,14,TGTGCCAGCAGGATGATAGGGACAGTCTACGAGCAGTACTTC,CASRMIGTVYEQYF
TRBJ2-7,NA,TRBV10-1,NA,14,TGCGCCAGCAGTCTACCGGGTCCCTGGGACGAGCAGTACTTC,CASSLPGPWDEQYF
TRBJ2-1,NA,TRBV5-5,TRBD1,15,TGTGCCAGCAGCTTGGTGGGACAGGCCTACAATGAGCAGTTCTTC,CASSLVGQAYNEQFF
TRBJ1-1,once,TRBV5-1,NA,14,TGCGCCAGCAGCAAGGGAGATCGGAACACTGAAGCTTTCTTT,CASSKGDRNTEAFF
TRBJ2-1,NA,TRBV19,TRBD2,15,TGTGCCAGTAGTTTTAATAGCGGGGTCTACAATGAGCAGTTCTTC,CASSFNSGVYNEQFF
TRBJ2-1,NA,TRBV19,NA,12,TGTGCCAGTAGTAATCTAGCGTTGCCGCAGTTCTTC,CASSNLALPQFF
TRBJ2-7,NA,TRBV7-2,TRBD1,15,TGTGCCAGCAGCTTAGGAGGGACAGGGGACTACGAGCAGTACTTC,CASSLGGTGDYEQYF
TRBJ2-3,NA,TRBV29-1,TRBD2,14,TGCAGCGCGTTGGGGGGGGAAAACATAGATACGCAGTATTTT,CSALGGENIDTQYF
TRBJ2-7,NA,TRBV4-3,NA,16,TGCGCCAGCAGCCAATCCCCGGCGCGGGCCTCCTACGAGCAGTACTTC,CASSQSPARASYEQYF
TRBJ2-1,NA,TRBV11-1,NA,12,TGTTGTCGGGGGAGAATAGACAATGAGCAGTTCTTC,CCRGRIDNEQFF
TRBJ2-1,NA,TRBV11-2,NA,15,TGTGCCAGCAGCTTAGATTGGTCCTATTCACCTTCTTGGTTCTTC,CASSLDWSYSPSWFF
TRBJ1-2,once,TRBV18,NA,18,TGTGCCAGCTCACCGTCTTCTATCTGGGGCAGTCAGAGAGTTGGCTACACCTTC,CASSPSSIWGSQRVGYTF
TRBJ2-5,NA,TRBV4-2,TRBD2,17,TGTGCCAGCAGCCAGGCCACTAGCGGGGTGGGTTGGGAGACCCAGTACTTC,CASSQATSGVGWETQYF
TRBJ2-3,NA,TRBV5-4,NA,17,TGTGCCAGCAGCAATTGGGGGGGGGCCAGTTTAACAGATACGCAGTATTTT,CASSNWGGASLTDTQYF
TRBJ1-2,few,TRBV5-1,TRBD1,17,TGCGCCAGCAGAAGTCGTACAGGGGGTCACATTCTCTATGGCTACACCTTC,CASRSRTGGHILYGYTF
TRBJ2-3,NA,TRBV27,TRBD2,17,TGTGCCAGCACGCGACTAGCGGGGGGGTGGGGCACAGATACGCAGTATTTT,CASTRLAGGWGTDTQYF